This entry lists 20 T cell receptor beta chains sequenced from one sample in a study of T cells in tuberculosis. Noted time point: new active TB diagnosis, blood taken before or within 7 days of starting treatment. TCRdb's table, derived via immunoSEQ multiplex PCR, lists solely in-frame clones and lacks some. The table has approximately 49,000 clones, 90% to 95% seen once. Sample: PBMCs, taken at tuberculosis diagnosis. All receptors derive from an adult with tuberculosis.

The V call is TRBV28, the J call TRBJ2-1; 7 nucleotides align to TRBD1. J gave up 4 bases and V 4 bases, and 7 bases lay outside the gene matches. Germline V gives CDR1 MDHEN, CDR2 SYDVKM. The CDR3 has 15 residues. DNA of the CDR3: TGTGCCAGCAGTTATATGACAGGGCCATACAATGAGCAGTTCTTC. As protein: CASSYMTGPYNEQFF.

This chain connects TRBV5-1 to TRBJ1-2; 7 bases agree with TRBD1. The ends lost 4 bases at V and 3 bases at J; junction bases unmatched: 3. CDR3 length equals 13 residues. Germline CDR1 reads SGHRS; CDR2 reads YFSETQ. CDR3 sequence: CASSLDRDYGYTF. As DNA, the CDR3 is TGCGCCAGCAGCCTAGACAGGGACTATGGCTACACCTTC.

The CDR3 nucleotides read TGTGCCAGCAGTTTCACTAGCGGCACCGGGGAGCTGTTTTTT. This sequence encodes CASSFTSGTGELFF. The chain has TRBV27 and TRBJ2-2; 8 positions agree with TRBD2. Germline CDR1 reads MNHEY; CDR2 reads SMNVEV (reference sequence). The CDR3 is 14 residues long. J gave up 4 bases and V 3 bases, and 1 base lay outside the gene matches.

The chain uses TRBV6-5 and TRBJ2-2; D gene unclear. Germline lookup yields CDR1 MNHEY and CDR2 SVGAGI. The V end lost 4 bases, the J end lost 6 bases, and 9 bases lay between the germline ends. This CDR3 has 13 residues. The CDR3 protein is CASSSEVAGELFF. DNA for the CDR3: TGTGCCAGCAGTTCTGAGGTTGCCGGGGAGCTGTTTTTT.

This clone has a single count. The chain carries TRBV5-1 and TRBJ2-6, with TRBD2 identical over 13 bases. J lost 0 bases, V lost 2 bases, and 8 bases had no gene match. The CDR3 has 20 amino acids. Germline V gene data show CDR1 as SGHRS and CDR2 as YFSETQ. CDR3 coding DNA: TGCGCCAGCAGCTTACTAGCGGGAGGGCCCTCAACCTCTGGGGCCAACGTCCTGACTTTC. As protein: CASSLLAGGPSTSGANVLTF.

This chain connects TRBV9 to TRBJ2-3; D may be TRBD1 (5 bases). V lost 0 bases to trimming and J lost 2 bases, with 16 bases between them. This CDR3 has 17 amino acids. The V gene's germline CDR1 is SGDLS and CDR2 YYNGEE. CDR3 bases: TGTGCCAGCAGCGTAGCCCCTCCAGGGCAATCCACAGATACGCAGTATTTT. Residues: CASSVAPPGQSTDTQYF.

The rearrangement joins TRBV4-3 to TRBJ2-1, with TRBD2 matching 10 bases. This CDR3 contains 16 residues. Trimming removed 4 bases from V and 1 base from J; junction bases left unmatched: 4. The V gene's germline CDR1 is LGHNA and CDR2 YSLEER. The CDR3 reads CASSRELAGSYNEQFF. The CDR3, as DNA: TGCGCCAGCAGCCGAGAACTAGCGGGGTCCTACAATGAGCAGTTCTTC.

Here the CDR3 reads CASSQSVGLGADTQYF. The CDR3 DNA sequence: TGCGCCAGCAGCCAATCCGTGGGACTAGGTGCAGATACGCAGTATTTT. This chain joins TRBV4-3 and TRBJ2-3; 8 positions match TRBD2. The V and J ends lost 2 bases and 4 bases, in that order; junction bases with no gene match: 8. Germline loops: CDR1 LGHNA, CDR2 YSLEER. This CDR3 contains 16 residues.

The V call is TRBV2, the J call TRBJ2-7; D not certain. Per the germline V gene, CDR1 is SNHLY and CDR2 is FYNNEI. The CDR3 consists of 14 residues. The V end was cut by 4 bases, the J end by 1 base, with 11 bases between. CDR3 sequence reads: CASSVVFESYEQYF. CDR3 coding DNA: TGTGCCAGCAGTGTCGTCTTCGAGTCCTACGAGCAGTACTTC.

This chain joins TRBV4-3 and TRBJ2-7; 9 nucleotides align to TRBD2. Germline V gene sequence: CDR1 LGHNA, CDR2 YSLEER. The CDR3 is 16 amino acids. With 5 bases clipped from V and 0 bases from J, the junction kept 8 bases outside the gene matches. DNA of the CDR3: TGCGCCAGCAGCTCCTGGACTAGCGACTACTCCTACGAGCAGTACTTC. The encoded protein is CASSSWTSDYSYEQYF.

The chain is built from TRBV7-6 and TRBJ2-7; the D is unclear. CDR3 length equals 12 residues. V was trimmed by 1 base and J by 6 bases, leaving 7 bases between them. Germline loops: CDR1 SGHVS, CDR2 FNYEAQ. The CDR3 DNA reads TGTGCCAGCAGCTTAGACCCCGGCGAGCAGTACTTC. Protein product: CASSLDPGEQYF.

The gene calls are TRBV19 and TRBJ2-7, with D possibly being TRBD2 (5 bases). Germline V CDR1 and CDR2: LNHDA, SQIVND (reference sequence). The length of the CDR3 is 15 residues. V lost 0 bases and J lost 2, with 11 bases in between. CDR3 DNA sequence: TGTGCCAGTAGTATAGATATCGGCGGGCCCTACGAGCAGTACTTC. This translates into CASSIDIGGPYEQYF. Looking up the rest from reference TRBV19 and TRBJ2-7 gives the full variable domain: DGGITQSPKYLFRKEGQNVTLSCEQNLNHDAMYWYRQDPGQGLRLIYYSQIVNDFQKGDIAEGYSVSREKKESFPLTVTSAQKNPTAFYLCASSIDIGGPYEQYFGPGTRLTVT.

V and J are TRBV15 and TRBJ2-1, with 13 bases matching TRBD2. V dropped 5 bases and J dropped 8; count of bases not matched to a gene: 6. Germline CDR1 and CDR2: LNHNV and YYDKDF (reference sequence). The CDR3 loop spans 15 amino acids. The CDR3 sequence: CATSRTSGSVYEQFF. In DNA, the CDR3 is TGTGCCACCAGCCGGACTAGCGGGAGTGTATATGAGCAGTTCTTC.

V gene TRBV7-6 combines with J gene TRBJ1-1, with 8 bases lining up with TRBD1. This CDR3 has 12 residues. The germline V gene encodes CDR1 SGHVS and CDR2 FNYEAQ. After removal of 5 bases from V and 8 bases from J, the junction contained 4 bases not matched to a gene. The CDR3 DNA is TGTGCCAGCAGCCACAGGACAGGGGAAGCTTTCTTT. This sequence encodes CASSHRTGEAFF. The whole variable domain, remainder taken from reference TRBV7-6 and TRBJ1-1, is GAGVSQSPRYKVTKRGQDVALRCDPISGHVSLYWYRQALGQGPEFLTYFNYEAQQDKSGLPNDRFSAERPEGSISTLTIQRTEQRDSAMYRCASSHRTGEAFFGQGTRLTVV.

The chain employs TRBV21-1 and TRBJ2-3; whether TRBD2, the table's D call, matches the DNA was not checked. TRBV21-1 is assigned pseudogene status. There are 16 residues in the CDR3. In DNA, the CDR3 is TGTGCCAGCAGCCCTGACTCTAGCTTCGTCACAGATACGCAGTATTTT. It specifies CASSPDSSFVTDTQYF.

The rearrangement uses TRBV4-3 and TRBJ2-7; D is perhaps TRBD1 (5 bases). The V gene lost 1 base and the J gene lost 0 bases, with 7 bases spanning the gap. CDR1 LGHNA and CDR2 YSLEER come from the germline V gene. The length of the CDR3 is 14 residues. CDR3 nucleotides: TGCGCCAGCAGCCAAGGGACAACCTCCTACGAGCAGTACTTC. It yields the protein CASSQGTTSYEQYF.

J is TRBJ1-1 and V is TRBV7-9; weak D call: TRBD1 (5 bases). Per the germline V gene, CDR1 is SEHNR and CDR2 is FQNEAQ (reference sequence). V shed 4 bases and J shed 0 bases, with 9 bases lying between them. CDR3 length: 14 residues. CDR3 protein: CASSSLTVNTEAFF. CDR3 in DNA: TGTGCCAGCAGCTCCTTGACAGTGAACACTGAAGCTTTCTTT.

About this clone itself: Mismatch with germline at one junction end may stem from a read error. The CDR3, as DNA: TGTGCTAGCAGCTTAGTCACAGGGGTAGGGGATACGCAGTATTTT. As protein: CASSLVTGVGDTQYF. The rearrangement links TRBV7-7 to TRBJ2-3, with 7 bases aligning to TRBD1. This CDR3 has 15 residues. The germline V gene has CDR1 SSHAT and CDR2 FNYEAQ (reference sequence). Full variable domain (remainder filled in from reference TRBV7-7 and TRBJ2-3): GAGVSQSPRYKVTKRGQDVTLRCDPISSHATLYWYQQALGQGPEFLTYFNYEAQPDKSGLPSDRFSAERPEGSISTLTIQRTEQRDSAMYRCASSLVTGVGDTQYFGPGTRLTVL.

The chain recombines TRBV6-6 with TRBJ2-1; 11 bases align to TRBD2. Germline V gene sequence: CDR1 MNHNY, CDR2 SVGAGI (reference sequence). The CDR3 is made up of 16 amino acids. V lost 3 bases, J lost 5 bases, and 6 bases stayed unmatched. The CDR3 protein is CASSYPMGLADNEQFF. The CDR3 bases are TGTGCCAGCAGTTATCCAATGGGACTAGCGGACAATGAGCAGTTCTTC.

This chain connects TRBV9 to TRBJ1-2; D might be TRBD1 (5 bases). Germline lookup yields CDR1 SGDLS and CDR2 YYNGEE. Trimming cost V 3 bases and J 6 bases, with 18 bases left between them. This CDR3 region has 15 residues. The CDR3 nucleotides are TGTGCCAGCAGCGCGGAGTCGGGGGGATGGGATGGCTACACCTTC. Its translation: CASSAESGGWDGYTF.